This is a list of T cell receptor beta chains from one sample in a study of persistence of HIV-infected CD4 T cells. Repertoires were generated with immunoSEQ multiplex PCR, while TCRdb's copy carries only in-frame clones and drops some. The data contain over 60,000 clones, under 80% of them singletons. Their cognate antigens are unknown. Sequencing was performed on CD4+ T cells sorted from PBMCs after approximately 19-hour stimulation, taken from a patient who received antiretroviral therapy. Source of these receptors: an adult man with HIV who was CMV-seropositive. CDR3s include the opening cysteine and the closing phenylalanine or tryptophan. Fields, in order: clone size, V gene, J gene, D gene, CDR3 protein, CDR3 DNA. A D gene is named only where the DNA matches it firmly. Rows give clone size only sometimes, using once, few, many, or a class for an expanded clone.

-,TRBV5-5,TRBJ2-3,TRBD2,CASSTEAGGPTDTQYF,TGTGCCAGCAGCACCGAGGCGGGGGGGCCCACAGATACGCAGTATTTT
-,TRBV6-5,TRBJ2-1,TRBD1,CASRGDRGNGDEQFF,TGTGCCAGCAGAGGGGACAGGGGGAATGGGGATGAGCAGTTCTTC
-,TRBV19,TRBJ2-7,TRBD1,CASSQPGQSYEQYF,TGTGCCAGTAGCCAACCGGGACAGAGCTACGAGCAGTACTTC
-,TRBV7-2,TRBJ2-3,-,CASSLGPTTRYF,TGTGCCAGCAGCTTAGGACCAACTACGCGGTATTTT
-,TRBV7-2,TRBJ1-1,-,CASSRPPGSTEAFF,TGTGCCAGCAGCCGGCCCCCAGGGAGCACTGAAGCTTTCTTT
-,TRBV19,TRBJ1-1,TRBD1,CASSARDSGNTEAFF,TGTGCCAGTAGTGCCCGGGACAGCGGGAACACTGAAGCTTTCTTT
once,TRBV2,TRBJ1-1,-,CAGQSITEAFF,TGTGCCGGACAGAGTATCACTGAAGCTTTCTTT
-,TRBV24-1,TRBJ1-2,-,CATSDRGGDYGYTF,TGTGCCACCAGTGACAGGGGCGGGGACTATGGCTACACCTTC
-,TRBV18,TRBJ1-1,TRBD1,CASSPQGTGAPNTEAFF,TGTGCCAGCTCACCACAAGGGACAGGGGCACCAAACACTGAAGCTTTCTTT
-,TRBV11-2,TRBJ1-1,-,CASSFSGNTEAFF,TGTGCCAGCAGCTTCTCAGGGAACACTGAAGCTTTCTTT
-,TRBV6-5,TRBJ2-2,-,CASSPDRRDTGELFF,TGTGCCAGCAGTCCCGACAGGAGGGACACCGGGGAGCTGTTTTTT
-,TRBV6-1,TRBJ1-3,-,CASSEAGGVSGNTIYF,TGTGCCAGCAGTGAAGCGGGAGGGGTCTCTGGAAACACCATATATTTT
-,TRBV28,TRBJ2-7,-,CASSEHRVSYEQYF,TGTGCCAGCAGTGAACACAGGGTTTCCTACGAGCAGTACTTC
once,TRBV6-2/TRBV6-3,TRBJ1-5,-,CASSYLGANQPQHF,TGTGCCAGCAGTTACCTGGGGGCGAATCAGCCCCAGCATTTT
once,TRBV5-1,TRBJ1-5,TRBD1,CAGDRAVRPQHF,TGCGCCGGGGACAGGGCGGTTCGGCCCCAGCATTTT
-,TRBV28,TRBJ2-5,TRBD2,CASRPQLAGGRETQYF,TGTGCCAGCAGGCCCCAGCTAGCGGGGGGGAGGGAGACCCAGTACTTC
once,TRBV5-1,TRBJ1-1,-,CASSRTENTEAFF,TGCGCCAGCAGCCGGACAGAGAACACTGAAGCTTTCTTT
-,TRBV28,TRBJ2-7,-,CASSQGPPGEQYF,TGTGCCAGCAGTCAGGGTCCCCCTGGCGAGCAGTACTTC
-,TRBV5-6,TRBJ1-1,TRBD1,CASSLGTGLNTEAFF,TGTGCCAGCAGCTTGGGGACAGGTTTAAACACTGAAGCTTTCTTT
-,TRBV19,TRBJ1-2,TRBD1,CASSTTGMGNYGYTF,TGTGCCAGTAGTACGACAGGGATGGGAAACTATGGCTACACCTTC
-,TRBV3-1/TRBV3-2,TRBJ2-4,-,CASSQARTKNIQYF,TGTGCCAGCAGCCAAGCACGGACCAAAAACATTCAGTACTTC
-,TRBV7-3,TRBJ2-1,TRBD2,CASSPSKRGGGNEQFF,TGTGCCAGCAGCCCCTCGAAGCGGGGGGGCGGAAATGAGCAGTTCTTC
-,TRBV28,TRBJ1-1,-,CASRSMGTSGTEAFF,TGTGCCAGCAGATCCATGGGCACGTCGGGGACTGAAGCTTTCTTT
-,TRBV19,TRBJ1-5,-,CASTRGGSNQPQHF,TGTGCCAGTACTCGGGGGGGGAGCAATCAGCCCCAGCATTTT
-,TRBV4-1,TRBJ2-1,-,CASSQVAAGSSYNEQFF,TGCGCCAGCAGCCAAGTAGCCGCAGGGTCATCCTACAATGAGCAGTTCTTC
-,TRBV27,TRBJ2-6,-,CASSLMTSGANVLTF,TGTGCCAGCAGTTTAATGACCTCTGGGGCCAACGTCCTGACTTTC
-,TRBV15,TRBJ1-2,-,CATSREREPLDGYTF,TGTGCCACCAGCAGAGAAAGAGAACCCCTCGATGGCTACACCTTC
once,TRBV19,TRBJ2-7,TRBD2,CASSLVTSGAYEQYF,TGTGCCAGTAGTCTAGTGACTAGCGGGGCCTACGAGCAGTACTTC
few,TRBV6-4,TRBJ2-1,TRBD2,CASSELAGGNEQFF,TGTGCCAGCAGTGAACTAGCGGGCGGCAATGAGCAGTTCTTC
-,TRBV10-3,TRBJ2-7,TRBD1,CAGSTGSSYEQYF,TGTGCCGGCTCGACAGGGAGCTCCTACGAGCAGTACTTC
-,TRBV24-1,TRBJ2-2,TRBD2,CAVGRSGELFF,TGTGCCGTCGGGAGGTCCGGGGAGCTGTTTTTT
few,TRBV28,TRBJ1-6,-,CASSLRAPLHF,TGTGCCAGCAGTTTGCGTGCACCCCTCCACTTT
once,TRBV5-1,TRBJ2-3,-,CASSLEIGADTQYF,TGCGCCAGCAGCTTGGAAATAGGGGCAGATACGCAGTATTTT
-,TRBV4-1,TRBJ1-5,-,CASSRAMDGGRSNQPQHF,TGCGCCAGCAGCCGGGCCATGGATGGGGGCCGAAGCAATCAGCCCCAGCATTTT
-,TRBV6-6,TRBJ1-1,-,CASGVRTLKTFF,TGTGCCAGCGGGGTGAGAACACTGAAAACTTTCTTT
-,TRBV7-9,TRBJ2-1,-,CASSFFGQAIYSYNEQFF,TGTGCCAGCAGCTTTTTTGGGCAGGCAATATACTCCTACAATGAGCAGTTCTTC
-,TRBV3-1/TRBV3-2,TRBJ1-3,-,CASSQNSGVDTIYF,TGTGCCAGCAGCCAAAATTCAGGGGTAGACACCATATATTTT
-,TRBV18,TRBJ1-5,-,CASSRSGRTQPQHF,TGTGCCAGCTCACGCAGCGGAAGAACTCAGCCCCAGCATTTT
-,TRBV6-1,TRBJ1-3,-,CASSEAGRELGGNTIYF,TGTGCCAGCAGTGAAGCGGGCAGGGAATTAGGTGGAAACACCATATATTTT
few,TRBV2,TRBJ1-1,-,CASSALNTEAFF,TGTGCCAGCAGTGCGTTGAACACTGAAGCTTTCTTT
-,TRBV7-2,TRBJ1-5,-,CASSPRSRGEPQHF,TGTGCCAGCAGCCCCCGGTCCCGGGGGGAGCCCCAGCATTTT
-,TRBV19,TRBJ1-1,TRBD1,CASLAGTGYTEAFF,TGTGCCAGCCTTGCCGGGACAGGGTACACTGAAGCTTTCTTT
-,TRBV2,TRBJ1-1,-,CASSARGAFF,TGTGCCAGCAGTGCGAGAGGGGCTTTCTTT
-,TRBV2,TRBJ2-2,TRBD1,CASSDRGQGNTGELFF,TGTGCCAGCAGCGATCGGGGACAGGGGAACACCGGGGAGCTGTTTTTT
-,TRBV6-5,TRBJ2-2,-,CASRATENTGELFF,TGTGCCAGCAGGGCGACAGAGAACACCGGGGAGCTGTTTTTT
-,TRBV3-1/TRBV3-2,TRBJ1-1,-,CASSRLEVGTEAFF,TGTGCCAGCAGCCGCCTAGAAGTCGGCACTGAAGCTTTCTTT
-,TRBV5-1,TRBJ1-3,-,CASSSGTGGNTIYF,TGCGCCAGCAGCTCAGGGACGGGGGGAAACACCATATATTTT